This is a list of T cell receptor beta chains from one sample in a study of CD8 T cells in Susac syndrome. TCRdb reprocessed the immunoSEQ multiplex PCR reads via MiXCR and lists one record per CDR3 protein. In the table there are around 45,000 distinct CDR3 sequences, around 92% of which are singletons. The specimen was CD8+ T cells from PBMCs. All receptors derive from a human donor in good health. Each CDR3 is given with its conserved first and last residue. D genes are given only for firm matches. The size of a clone is reported for some rows only, either as once, few or many, or as a class for expanded clones.

CDR3 DNA: TGTGCCACCAGCAGAGATTGGGCGGGTGCCGGGGAGCTGTTTTTT
CDR3 protein: CATSRDWAGAGELFF
clone size: -
D gene: -
V gene: TRBV15
J gene: TRBJ2-2

CDR3 DNA: TGTGCCAGCAGCTCAGCAGGGGGCGGCTATAGCAATCAGCCCCAGCATTTT
CDR3 protein: CASSSAGGGYSNQPQHF
clone size: once
D gene: TRBD1
V gene: TRBV7-9
J gene: TRBJ1-5

CDR3 DNA: TGCAGCGTTGATTCCGGAGTACTCACAGATACGCAGTATTTT
CDR3 protein: CSVDSGVLTDTQYF
clone size: -
D gene: -
V gene: TRBV29-1
J gene: TRBJ2-3

CDR3 DNA: TGCGCCAGCAGCCAGAGGAGCGGGGGCTCCTACAATGAGCAGTTCTTC
CDR3 protein: CASSQRSGGSYNEQFF
clone size: -
D gene: TRBD2
V gene: TRBV4-1
J gene: TRBJ2-1

CDR3 DNA: TGTGCCAGCAGTTTATCGGACGGGTTTAATGAAAAACTGTTTTTT
CDR3 protein: CASSLSDGFNEKLFF
clone size: few
D gene: -
V gene: TRBV27
J gene: TRBJ1-4

CDR3 DNA: TGCGCCAGCAGCCAACGCCCGGGATCTGGGGCCAACGTCCTGACTTTC
CDR3 protein: CASSQRPGSGANVLTF
clone size: -
D gene: -
V gene: TRBV4-3
J gene: TRBJ2-6

CDR3 DNA: TGTGCCAGCAGCCCCGGGGGACAGGGGATCTACGAGCAGTACTTC
CDR3 protein: CASSPGGQGIYEQYF
clone size: -
D gene: TRBD1
V gene: TRBV7-9
J gene: TRBJ2-7

CDR3 DNA: TGTGCCAGCAGCTTTAGCGCGGTTGGGACGGCCACCTACGAGCAGTACTTC
CDR3 protein: CASSFSAVGTATYEQYF
clone size: -
D gene: -
V gene: TRBV7-9
J gene: TRBJ2-7

CDR3 DNA: TGTGCCAGCAGTTTCGAACAGGTTCAAGAGACCCAGTACTTC
CDR3 protein: CASSFEQVQETQYF
clone size: -
D gene: -
V gene: TRBV6-2/TRBV6-3
J gene: TRBJ2-5

CDR3 DNA: TGTGCCAGCAGTGAAGGGACAGGTGATAATGAAAAACTGTTTTTT
CDR3 protein: CASSEGTGDNEKLFF
clone size: once
D gene: TRBD1
V gene: TRBV12-3/TRBV12-4
J gene: TRBJ1-4

CDR3 DNA: TGTGCCAGCAGCTTGTTTCCTGGGGGCGTGGTAGGTTCTCGCTACGAGCAGTACTTC
CDR3 protein: CASSLFPGGVVGSRYEQYF
clone size: once
D gene: -
V gene: TRBV5-4
J gene: TRBJ2-7

CDR3 DNA: TGTGCCAGCAGTTTAAAAGCGGAGGGCTCCTACGAGCAGTACTTC
CDR3 protein: CASSLKAEGSYEQYF
clone size: -
D gene: -
V gene: TRBV27
J gene: TRBJ2-7

CDR3 DNA: TGCAGTGCTAGCCCAGGGATCTCCTACGAGCAGTACTTC
CDR3 protein: CSASPGISYEQYF
clone size: -
D gene: -
V gene: TRBV20-1
J gene: TRBJ2-7

CDR3 DNA: TGTGCCAGTAGCGCAATTGACAGGGGAGGTCATGGCTACACCTTC
CDR3 protein: CASSAIDRGGHGYTF
clone size: -
D gene: TRBD1
V gene: TRBV19
J gene: TRBJ1-2

CDR3 DNA: TGCGCCAGCAGCCAAGATATGATTCTGGTAGCTTTCTTT
CDR3 protein: CASSQDMILVAFF
clone size: few
D gene: -
V gene: TRBV4-1
J gene: TRBJ1-1

CDR3 DNA: TGCAGTGCTAACGACGGCGGGAGTTTCCATGAGCAGTTCTTC
CDR3 protein: CSANDGGSFHEQFF
clone size: -
D gene: TRBD2
V gene: TRBV20-1
J gene: TRBJ2-1

CDR3 DNA: TGTGCTAGTGCCCCTCAGGGGGGCGCCTACAATGAGCAGTTCTTC
CDR3 protein: CASAPQGGAYNEQFF
clone size: -
D gene: -
V gene: TRBV12-5
J gene: TRBJ2-1

CDR3 DNA: TGTGCCAGCAGCTTCAGGACTAGCGGGAGGGGCTTTGGCTCCTACGAGCAGTACTTC
CDR3 protein: CASSFRTSGRGFGSYEQYF
clone size: -
D gene: TRBD2
V gene: TRBV7-2
J gene: TRBJ2-7

CDR3 DNA: TGTGCCAGCAGTCCGACTCACTCCTACGGGCAGTACTTC
CDR3 protein: CASSPTHSYGQYF
clone size: -
D gene: -
V gene: TRBV27
J gene: TRBJ2-7

CDR3 DNA: TGTGCCAGCAGCTTGGGGCCGCTACGGGTTGAGCAGTTCTTC
CDR3 protein: CASSLGPLRVEQFF
clone size: -
D gene: -
V gene: TRBV7-2
J gene: TRBJ2-1

CDR3 DNA: TGTGCCAGCAGCTTATGGGGGCCAGATACGCAGTATTTT
CDR3 protein: CASSLWGPDTQYF
clone size: -
D gene: -
V gene: TRBV7-9
J gene: TRBJ2-3

CDR3 DNA: TGTGCTAGTGGGGACAGTCGTTTCAATGAGCAGTTCTTC
CDR3 protein: CASGDSRFNEQFF
clone size: -
D gene: -
V gene: TRBV12-5
J gene: TRBJ2-1

CDR3 DNA: TGTGCCTGGAGTCCCCAGGGTTCGTGGACTGAAGCTTTCTTT
CDR3 protein: CAWSPQGSWTEAFF
clone size: -
D gene: -
V gene: TRBV30
J gene: TRBJ1-1

CDR3 DNA: TGTGCCAGTATCCCTTGGGGAGGGTACACTGAAGCTTTCTTT
CDR3 protein: CASIPWGGYTEAFF
clone size: -
D gene: -
V gene: TRBV19
J gene: TRBJ1-1

CDR3 DNA: TGTGCCACCAGTGGCCTAGAGCCCGGGAGCGAGCAGTTCTTC
CDR3 protein: CATSGLEPGSEQFF
clone size: few
D gene: -
V gene: TRBV24-1
J gene: TRBJ2-1

CDR3 DNA: TGTGCCAGCAGCTTGCACGCCTCCTACGAGCAGTACTTC
CDR3 protein: CASSLHASYEQYF
clone size: -
D gene: -
V gene: TRBV7-8
J gene: TRBJ2-7

CDR3 DNA: TGTGCCAGCAGTTTATGGGCAGGGGATCACAATGAGCAGTTCTTC
CDR3 protein: CASSLWAGDHNEQFF
clone size: -
D gene: -
V gene: TRBV27
J gene: TRBJ2-1

CDR3 DNA: TGTGCCAGCAGTTCTTGGGCCCACCCGAACACCGGGGAGCTGTTTTTT
CDR3 protein: CASSSWAHPNTGELFF
clone size: -
D gene: -
V gene: TRBV6-5
J gene: TRBJ2-2

CDR3 DNA: TGTGCTAGTGGTCCCTCGGGACTAGCGGGAAGGCTATACAATGAGCAGTTCTTC
CDR3 protein: CASGPSGLAGRLYNEQFF
clone size: -
D gene: TRBD2
V gene: TRBV12-5
J gene: TRBJ2-1

CDR3 DNA: TGCGCCAGCAGCCTGCCGCCTGGGGCGGGAGGCGAAGAGACCCAGTACTTC
CDR3 protein: CASSLPPGAGGEETQYF
clone size: -
D gene: TRBD2
V gene: TRBV4-1
J gene: TRBJ2-5

CDR3 DNA: TGCGCCAGCAGCTTGGTGGCTGGTGAGCAGTTCTTC
CDR3 protein: CASSLVAGEQFF
clone size: -
D gene: -
V gene: TRBV5-1
J gene: TRBJ2-1

CDR3 DNA: TGCAGTGCTAGACCAAGGGATCAGCCCCAGCATTTT
CDR3 protein: CSARPRDQPQHF
clone size: -
D gene: -
V gene: TRBV20-1
J gene: TRBJ1-5

CDR3 DNA: TGTGCCCTGACCACTGCCGGTTACGAGCAGTACTTC
CDR3 protein: CALTTAGYEQYF
clone size: -
D gene: -
V gene: TRBV30
J gene: TRBJ2-7

CDR3 DNA: TGTGCCAGCAGTTACTTAGGAGGGGAAGAGCAGTACTTC
CDR3 protein: CASSYLGGEEQYF
clone size: -
D gene: -
V gene: TRBV6-5
J gene: TRBJ2-7

CDR3 DNA: TGTGCCACCTTAGAGGGATCGGGCTACGAGCAGTACTTC
CDR3 protein: CATLEGSGYEQYF
clone size: -
D gene: -
V gene: TRBV10-3
J gene: TRBJ2-7

CDR3 DNA: TGTGCCAGCGCCGGGCTTGAAACGCAGTATTTT
CDR3 protein: CASAGLETQYF
clone size: -
D gene: -
V gene: TRBV19
J gene: TRBJ2-3

CDR3 DNA: TGTGCCAGTAGTCTACGTATAGGGAAGGGTGGCAATGAGCAGTTCTTC
CDR3 protein: CASSLRIGKGGNEQFF
clone size: -
D gene: -
V gene: TRBV19
J gene: TRBJ2-1

CDR3 DNA: TGTGCCACCCGGAGCCCCTCCTACAATGAGCAGTTCTTC
CDR3 protein: CATRSPSYNEQFF
clone size: -
D gene: -
V gene: TRBV7-9
J gene: TRBJ2-1

CDR3 DNA: TGTGCCAGCAGCTTAGGGGGGGACATCTGGGGCTACACCTTC
CDR3 protein: CASSLGGDIWGYTF
clone size: -
D gene: -
V gene: TRBV13
J gene: TRBJ1-2

CDR3 DNA: TGCGCCAGCAGCCAAGATCCCGGGACAGGGTCTGGAAACACCATATATTTT
CDR3 protein: CASSQDPGTGSGNTIYF
clone size: -
D gene: TRBD1
V gene: TRBV4-1
J gene: TRBJ1-3

CDR3 DNA: TGCGCCAGCAGCTTGGGGGGGAGGAATGAGCAGTTCTTC
CDR3 protein: CASSLGGRNEQFF
clone size: -
D gene: -
V gene: TRBV5-1
J gene: TRBJ2-1

CDR3 DNA: TGTGCCAGCAGCCAAGATTGGGACAGGGCGTCCTACGAGCAGTACTTC
CDR3 protein: CASSQDWDRASYEQYF
clone size: -
D gene: TRBD1
V gene: TRBV3-1
J gene: TRBJ2-7

CDR3 DNA: TGCAGCGTGAGGCGGGGCTCGAGCTACGAGCAGTACTTC
CDR3 protein: CSVRRGSSYEQYF
clone size: few
D gene: -
V gene: TRBV29-1
J gene: TRBJ2-7

CDR3 DNA: TGTGCCAGCAGCTCGACAGGGCATAGCAATCAGCCCCAGCATTTT
CDR3 protein: CASSSTGHSNQPQHF
clone size: -
D gene: TRBD1
V gene: TRBV5-5
J gene: TRBJ1-5

CDR3 DNA: TGTGCCAGCAGCCAAGGGGGGGCCTACGAGCAGTACTTC
CDR3 protein: CASSQGGAYEQYF
clone size: once
D gene: -
V gene: TRBV3-1
J gene: TRBJ2-7

CDR3 DNA: TGCAGCGTAGACCAATCCTACGAGCAGTACTTC
CDR3 protein: CSVDQSYEQYF
clone size: -
D gene: -
V gene: TRBV29-1
J gene: TRBJ2-7

CDR3 DNA: TGTGCCAGCACCCCAACAGGGGGGGACTATGGCTACACCTTC
CDR3 protein: CASTPTGGDYGYTF
clone size: -
D gene: TRBD1
V gene: TRBV6-6
J gene: TRBJ1-2

CDR3 DNA: TGTGCCAGCATTTCCTCCTGGGGGCAGCAAGAGACCCAGTACTTC
CDR3 protein: CASISSWGQQETQYF
clone size: -
D gene: -
V gene: TRBV7-8
J gene: TRBJ2-5

CDR3 DNA: TGCGCCAGCAGCCGGCTACAGGATGGAGGCACTGAAGCTTTCTTT
CDR3 protein: CASSRLQDGGTEAFF
clone size: -
D gene: -
V gene: TRBV4-3
J gene: TRBJ1-1

CDR3 DNA: TGCGCCAGCAGGAAGGACAATATGCCCCCTGAAGCTTTCTTT
CDR3 protein: CASRKDNMPPEAFF
clone size: -
D gene: -
V gene: TRBV10-2
J gene: TRBJ1-1

CDR3 DNA: TGCGCCAGCAGCTCCCACCCGCAGAGCTACGAGCAGTACTTC
CDR3 protein: CASSSHPQSYEQYF
clone size: -
D gene: -
V gene: TRBV4-3
J gene: TRBJ2-7